This TCR beta chain comes out of a study of T-cell reconstitution after alpha-beta-depleted transplantation in children. The sample holds a few counts of this clonotype. Unique molecular identifiers were used to barcode this TCRbeta library. TCRdb analysed the PCR reads with MiXCR anew, one entry per CDR3 protein. The data show 450,000 to 600,000 distinct CDR3 sequences, approximately 16% seen once. The germline V and J ends were trimmed by 6 bases and 5 bases, with 13 bases remaining between them. Germline V gene sequence: CDR1 WSHSY, CDR2 SAAADI. The length of the CDR3 is 13 residues. This receptor was taken from a human donor who donated a stem cell graft to a child with acute lymphoblastic leukemia. Source: PBMCs from the stem cell graft donor, taken from the stem cell graft. The V and J genes are TRBV10-2 and TRBJ1-2; D is possibly TRBD1 (5 bases). The CDR3 here is CASRRDGKYGYTF. CDR3 DNA sequence: TGCGCCAGCAGACGGGACGGCAAGTATGGCTACACCTTC.